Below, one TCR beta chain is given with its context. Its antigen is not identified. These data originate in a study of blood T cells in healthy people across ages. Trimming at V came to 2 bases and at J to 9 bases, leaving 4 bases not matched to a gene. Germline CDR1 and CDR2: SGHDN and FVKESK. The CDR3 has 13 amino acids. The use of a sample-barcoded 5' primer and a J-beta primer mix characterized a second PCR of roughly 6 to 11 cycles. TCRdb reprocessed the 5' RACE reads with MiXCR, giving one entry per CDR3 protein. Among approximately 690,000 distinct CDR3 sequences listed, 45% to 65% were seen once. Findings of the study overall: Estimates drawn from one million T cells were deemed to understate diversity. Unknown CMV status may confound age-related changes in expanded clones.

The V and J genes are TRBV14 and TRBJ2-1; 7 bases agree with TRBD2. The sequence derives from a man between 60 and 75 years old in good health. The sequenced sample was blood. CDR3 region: CASSQILAGEQFF. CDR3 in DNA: TGTGCCAGCAGCCAAATTTTAGCGGGTGAGCAGTTCTTC.